The entry that follows covers one T cell receptor (beta chain) sequence. The germline V gene encodes CDR1 PRHDT and CDR2 FYEKMQ (reference sequence). The V segment lost 4 bases and the J segment 7 bases; nucleotides outside the gene matches: 3. The CDR3 has 14 residues. Per sorted-subset replicate PCR, input was roughly 200 ng DNA, representing around 29,000 T cell genomes. Profiled with immunoSEQ multiplex PCR; TCRdb holds only in-frame clones, not every one. Counted here are about 2 million clones, over 85% occurring once; the ten biggest clones make up more than 0.95%. Naive-designated CD8 cells lacked CD45RO, were positively enriched for CCR7, and omitted terminally differentiated effector memory CD45RA+ cells. This entry belongs to a study of shared clonotypes between healthy human individuals. Turning to the study itself: Each donor contributed plates that comprised three CD4 naive, three CD4 memory, two CD8 naive and one CD8 memory.

The sequencing sample was made of naive CD8+ T cells sorted from blood. The gene calls are TRBV13 and TRBJ2-3, with 12 bases matching TRBD2. The source of this sequence is a man younger than 35 in good health. The CDR3 region is CASSSGLAGNTQYF. The CDR3 DNA is TGTGCCAGCAGCTCCGGACTAGCGGGGAATACGCAGTATTTT.